The T cell receptor (beta chain) under discussion was sequenced for a study of control samples from healthy donors and cancer patients. Trimming took 4 bases from V and 4 from J; bases not matched to a gene: 10. CDR1 SGHRS and CDR2 YFSETQ come from the germline V gene. The CDR3 totals 15 residues. The method was immunoSEQ multiplex PCR; TCRdb's version includes in-frame clones alone and lacks a portion of them. This table has tens of thousands of clones, 75% to 95% appearing once. The receptor's source is a middle-aged man with lung cancer. The chain links TRBV5-1 to TRBJ1-2, with 7 bases aligning to TRBD1. Sequenced sample: PBMCs. The DNA of the CDR3 is TGCGCCAGCAGCACGACAGGGCCTGATACCTATGGCTACACCTTC. Its translation: CASSTTGPDTYGYTF.